The 22 T cell receptor beta chains given below trace back to one sample, sequenced in a study of human T cells and chemical hapten exposure. Described time point: patch test 3, about 24 weeks after DPC sensitization. Treatment indicated: therapeutic diphenylcyclopropenone sensitization with weekly scalp DPC. TCRdb analysed the RACE reads with MiXCR anew, one entry per CDR3 protein. The table includes roughly 97,000 distinct CDR3 sequences, 27% detected once. The sample consisted of whole blood, taken in connection with sensitization to the hapten diphenylcyclopropenone (DPC). All receptors come from a man between 40 and 49 years old with alopecia areata. Some clones in this sample may be carry-over from other donors' samples.

In this sample, this clonotype turned up many times. Compared with germline, one end of the junction differs, possibly owing to a read error. This chain links TRBV29-1 with TRBJ1-2; D remains ambiguous. Germline assignment: CDR1 SQVTM and CDR2 ANQGSEA. There are 8 residues in the CDR3. In DNA, the CDR3 is TGCAGCGTTGACGTGGGTCTCTTC. Translating it yields CSVDVGLF.

This clonotype is judged medium-sized. This sequence joins TRBV9 and TRBJ2-3; 11 bases fit TRBD2. This CDR3 contains 15 residues. After removal of 3 bases from V and 5 bases from J, the junction contained 5 bases not matched to a gene. CDR1 SGDLS and CDR2 YYNGEE come from the germline V gene. In DNA, the CDR3 is TGTGCCAGCAGCGCTGGGACTAGCGGAATAGATACGCAGTATTTT. This codes for CASSAGTSGIDTQYF.

In DNA form, the CDR3 reads TGTGCCAGCAGAAGAGACGGGACAGGCTATGGCTACACCTTC. Amino acid sequence: CASRRDGTGYGYTF. The rearrangement links TRBV28 to TRBJ1-2; TRBD1 agrees at 8 bases. CDR1 is MDHEN and CDR2 is SYDVKM in the germline V gene. CDR3 size: 14 residues. The junction had 7 bases not matched to a gene; V was cut back by 6 bases and J by 4 bases.

The gene calls are TRBV30 and TRBJ2-7; possibly TRBD1 for D (6 bases). Germline V lookup: CDR1 GTSNPN, CDR2 SVGIG (reference sequence). The CDR3 runs 11 residues. With 2 bases removed from V and 5 bases from J, the gap between germline ends came to 7 bases. In DNA, the CDR3 is TGTGCCTGGAGTAGACAGGACGAGCAGTACTTC. Protein product: CAWSRQDEQYF.

The J gene is TRBJ2-1, the V gene TRBV20-1, with 9 positions matching TRBD2. CDR3 length: 18 amino acids. Germline CDR1 and CDR2: DFQATT and SNEGSKA (reference sequence). The V and J ends lost 0 bases and 5 bases, in that order; junction bases with no gene match: 14. CDR3 DNA: TGCAGTGCTAGAGATGTAGGGACCAGCGGGAGGCTAAACAATGAGCAGTTCTTC. As protein: CSARDVGTSGRLNNEQFF.

This chain links TRBV19 with TRBJ1-2, with 7 bases matching TRBD1. Germline loops: CDR1 LNHDA, CDR2 SQIVND (reference sequence). The CDR3 runs 14 residues. J lost 4 bases, V lost 6 bases, and 8 bases had no gene match. The CDR3 loop is CASSARGQIYGYTF. The CDR3 region has the DNA TGTGCCAGTAGCGCCAGGGGACAGATCTATGGCTACACCTTC.

This clonotype appeared a single time. The chain uses TRBV3-1 and TRBJ1-4; D gene unclear. CDR3 length: 15 amino acids. The V end lost 2 bases, the J end lost 0 bases, and 7 bases lay between the germline ends. Germline V gives CDR1 LGHDT, CDR2 YNNKEL (reference sequence). The CDR3 loop reads CASSQSQATNEKLFF. The CDR3 region has the DNA TGTGCCAGCAGCCAATCCCAGGCAACTAATGAAAAACTGTTTTTT.

The chain joins TRBV12-3 or TRBV12-4 to TRBJ1-1, with D possibly being TRBD1 (5 bases). V was clipped by 2 bases and J by 6 bases, with 19 bases between them. This CDR3 is built from 16 residues. The CDR3 is CASSLIHTQGWAEAFF. The CDR3 DNA follows: TGTGCCAGCAGTTTAATCCACACCCAGGGTTGGGCTGAAGCTTTCTTT.

This clonotype was seen only once. The genes are TRBV7-9 and TRBJ1-4; 8 bases are a match to TRBD1. Per the germline V gene, CDR1 is SEHNR and CDR2 is FQNEAQ (reference sequence). The CDR3 runs 15 residues. V lost 3 bases and J lost 5; bases outside the gene matches: 5. Here the CDR3 DNA reads TGTGCCAGCAGCTTTGAGGACAGGGAAAATGAAAAACTGTTTTTT. Translated: CASSFEDRENEKLFF.

This clonotype was found many times. The genes are TRBV2 and TRBJ2-5; TRBD1 or TRBD2 may be the D gene (5 bases each). Germline V CDR1 and CDR2: SNHLY, FYNNEI. The CDR3 covers 15 residues. V was shortened by 5 bases and J by 2 bases, with 15 bases between the two germline ends. This chain's CDR3 is CASSHPGTGQETQYF. DNA for the CDR3: TGTGCCAGCAGTCACCCCGGGACCGGACAAGAGACCCAGTACTTC.

This clonotype was counted between two and nine times. The rearrangement links TRBV20-1 to TRBJ1-4; the match to TRBD1 covers 8 bases. CDR3 length equals 15 residues. In germline, CDR1 is DFQATT, CDR2 SNEGSKA (reference sequence). Losses at the gene ends were 2 bases for V and 8 bases for J; bases not matched to a gene: 10. The DNA of the CDR3 is TGCAGTGCTAGACCCCCAGGGACAGGAGACGAAAAACTGTTTTTT. Amino acid sequence: CSARPPGTGDEKLFF.

This chain connects TRBV27 to TRBJ1-1; D gene ambiguous. Germline V gene sequence: CDR1 MNHEY, CDR2 SMNVEV (reference sequence). The CDR3 runs to 13 residues. Trimming pared 7 bases from V and 4 bases from J, leaving 13 bases between. The CDR3 here is CASTGPFGTEAFF. DNA for the CDR3: TGTGCCAGCACCGGCCCCTTCGGCACTGAAGCTTTCTTT.

This clonotype occurred a few times. The gene calls are TRBV20-1 and TRBJ1-1; possible D gene TRBD1, 5 bases. This CDR3 region has 15 residues. Trimming removed 1 base from V and 0 bases from J, with 12 bases in between. CDR1 is DFQATT and CDR2 is SNEGSKA in the germline V gene (reference sequence). CDR3 loop: CSARGLRGMNTEAFF. CDR3 in DNA: TGCAGTGCTAGAGGGCTAAGGGGCATGAACACTGAAGCTTTCTTT.

This chain links TRBV18 with TRBJ1-1, with D maybe TRBD1 (5 bases). The CDR3 is made up of 13 amino acids. The germline CDR1 and CDR2 sequences are KGHSH and LQKENI. V lost 0 bases and J lost 6, with 8 bases in between. The CDR3 coding sequence is TGTGCCAGCTCACCACCGGGGGGAGCTGAAGCTTTCTTT. It yields the protein CASSPPGGAEAFF.

There are a few counts of this clonotype. The rearrangement links TRBV6-5 to TRBJ2-1, with 13 bases aligning to TRBD2. V was clipped by 5 bases and J by 7 bases; unmatched bases: 8. Looked up from germline, CDR1 is MNHEY and CDR2 is SVGAGI. This CDR3 region has 16 residues. In nucleotides, the CDR3 is TGTGCCAGCAGTCACGGGACTAGCGGGATAGTAAATGAGCAGTTCTTC. Translation gives CASSHGTSGIVNEQFF.

The chain joins TRBV6-5 to TRBJ2-3, with D possibly TRBD1 on 6 matching bases. CDR1 MNHEY and CDR2 SVGAGI come from the germline V gene. The CDR3 loop spans 14 amino acids. The germline V and J ends were trimmed by 7 bases and 4 bases, with 15 bases remaining between them. CDR3: CASTQARGSDTQYF. The CDR3 nucleotides read TGTGCCAGCACCCAGGCCAGGGGCTCAGATACGCAGTATTTT.

The chain employs TRBV4-3 and TRBJ2-1, with TRBD2 matching over 10 bases. The CDR3 contains 17 residues. Germline values: CDR1 LGHNA, CDR2 YSLEER. V gave up 1 base and J gave up 2 bases; unmatched junction bases: 5. CDR3 in DNA: TGCGCCAGCAGCCAAGGTAGGACTAGCGGAACCTACAATGAGCAGTTCTTC. Residues: CASSQGRTSGTYNEQFF.

This clonotype came up a few times. The chain links TRBV12-3 or TRBV12-4 to TRBJ1-5, with 8 bases matching TRBD1. Trimming at V came to 6 bases and at J to 0 bases, leaving 4 bases not matched to a gene. The CDR3 contains 15 residues. CDR3 residues: CASRSGQGSNQPQHF. The CDR3 DNA is TGTGCCAGCAGATCCGGACAGGGTAGCAATCAGCCCCAGCATTTT.

This clonotype was seen a handful of times. This chain's CDR3 is CASSVGLSYNEQFF. Written as DNA, the CDR3 is TGTGCCAGTAGTGTGGGACTTTCCTACAATGAGCAGTTCTTC. The chain combines TRBV19 with TRBJ2-1, with TRBD2 as a possible D gene (6 bases). CDR1 and CDR2 from the germline V gene are LNHDA and SQIVND (reference sequence). This CDR3 is 14 amino acids long. The V end lost 5 bases, the J end lost 1 base, and 9 bases lay between the germline ends.

This clonotype turned up a few times. The chain couples TRBV24-1 to TRBJ2-5; no reliable D call. In germline, CDR1 is KGHDR, CDR2 SFDVKD. The CDR3 covers 11 residues. The V end lost 0 bases, the J end lost 7 bases, and 2 bases lay between the germline ends. The DNA of the CDR3 is TGTGCCACCAGTGATTTGGTGACCCAGTACTTC. It yields the protein CATSDLVTQYF.

The chain is built from TRBV29-1 and TRBJ2-5; D not resolved. Germline lookup yields CDR1 SQVTM and CDR2 ANQGSEA. Trimming shortened V by 5 bases and J by 6 bases, and 19 bases separated the two germline ends. The CDR3 loop spans 14 amino acids. This chain's CDR3 is CSVCPMPAAKTQYF. For the CDR3, the DNA is TGCAGCGTTTGCCCAATGCCGGCGGCCAAGACCCAGTACTTC.

The chain combines TRBV6-2 or TRBV6-3 with TRBJ2-7; a possible D gene is TRBD1 (6 bases). CDR3 length equals 14 residues. The germline V gene has CDR1 MNHEY and CDR2 SVGEGT. The V and J ends lost 2 bases and 3 bases respectively, with 11 bases between them. The CDR3 DNA sequence: TGTGCCAGCAGTTACCTCGGACAGAGCTACGAGCAGTACTTC. It specifies CASSYLGQSYEQYF.